Listed below are T cell receptor beta chains from one sample, sequenced in a study of cytomegalovirus exposure and HLA in healthy donors. Libraries were prepared by immunoSEQ multiplex PCR; TCRdb keeps only in-frame clonotypes and omits some of them. This table has roughly 120,000 clones, more than 70% appearing once. The sequencing sample was made of PBMCs. Every receptor here comes from a woman between 18 and 29 years old in good health and CMV-seronegative. Each CDR3 is given with its conserved first and last residue. A D gene is named only where the DNA matches it firmly. Rows may omit the clone size; those that give it use once, few, many or a size class.

j_call v_call d_call clone_size cdr3_length cdr3_nt cdr3_aa
TRBJ2-7 TRBV6-5 NA NA 13 TGTGCCAGCAGTCGCACCGGGACTGGCGAGCAGTACTTC CASSRTGTGEQYF
TRBJ2-3 TRBV9 TRBD2 NA 16 TGTGCCAGCAGCGTACTCGCCGGGACTACTCCAGATACGCAGTATTTT CASSVLAGTTPDTQYF
TRBJ1-5 TRBV10-3 TRBD1 NA 16 TGTGCCATCAGTGGCGGGACAGGGGGAAGCAATCAGCCCCAGCATTTT CAISGGTGGSNQPQHF
TRBJ2-7 TRBV27 TRBD2 NA 18 TGTGCCAGCAGTTTAAGGCACGGGACTAGCGGTAGCTCCTACGAGCAGTACTTC CASSLRHGTSGSSYEQYF
TRBJ2-3 TRBV25-1 TRBD1 once 15 TGTGCCAGCAGCCCCGGGACAGGAAGGACAGATACGCAGTATTTT CASSPGTGRTDTQYF
TRBJ2-5 TRBV9 NA NA 14 TGTGCCAGCAGCGTCGGGTATACCCAAGAGACCCAGTACTTC CASSVGYTQETQYF
TRBJ1-2 TRBV15 NA NA 15 TGTGCCACCAGCAGAACTACAGGGAACAACTATGGCTACACCTTC CATSRTTGNNYGYTF
TRBJ1-2 TRBV9 TRBD1 NA 15 TGTGCCAGCAGCGAGTGGGACAGGGGTTTAGATGGCTACACCTTC CASSEWDRGLDGYTF
TRBJ2-1 TRBV5-1 TRBD2 NA 16 TGCGCCAGCAGCGGTGGACTAGCGGGGGCCTTCGATGAGCAGTTCTTC CASSGGLAGAFDEQFF
TRBJ2-7 TRBV7-2 NA NA 15 TGTGCCAGCAGCCCGCAGGGAAGGCTTAGGGGCGAGCAGTACTTC CASSPQGRLRGEQYF
TRBJ2-7 TRBV29-1 TRBD2 once 14 TGCAGCGTTGCGCTAGCGGGGGGCCGCTACGAGCAGTACTTC CSVALAGGRYEQYF
TRBJ2-7 TRBV4-2 NA NA 15 TGTGCCAGCAGCCAAGGAACTAGCAGCTCCTACGAGCAGTACTTC CASSQGTSSSYEQYF
TRBJ2-6 TRBV9 NA NA 15 TGTGCCAGCAGCGTAGATAGCGCTGGGGCCAACGTCCTGACTTTC CASSVDSAGANVLTF
TRBJ1-1 TRBV5-1 NA once 13 TGCGCCAGCAGCTTGTCGAGGAACACTGAAGCTTTCTTT CASSLSRNTEAFF
TRBJ1-1 TRBV2 NA NA 15 TGTGCCAGCAGTGGGAGGACAGCCATGAACACTGAAGCTTTCTTT CASSGRTAMNTEAFF
TRBJ2-3 TRBV11-3 TRBD2 few 12 TGTGCCAGCAGCGTAGGGAGGGGTACGCAGTATTTT CASSVGRGTQYF
TRBJ2-5 TRBV18 NA NA 13 TGTGCCAGTCAGGGGCCAGCACGAGAGACCCAGTACTTC CASQGPARETQYF